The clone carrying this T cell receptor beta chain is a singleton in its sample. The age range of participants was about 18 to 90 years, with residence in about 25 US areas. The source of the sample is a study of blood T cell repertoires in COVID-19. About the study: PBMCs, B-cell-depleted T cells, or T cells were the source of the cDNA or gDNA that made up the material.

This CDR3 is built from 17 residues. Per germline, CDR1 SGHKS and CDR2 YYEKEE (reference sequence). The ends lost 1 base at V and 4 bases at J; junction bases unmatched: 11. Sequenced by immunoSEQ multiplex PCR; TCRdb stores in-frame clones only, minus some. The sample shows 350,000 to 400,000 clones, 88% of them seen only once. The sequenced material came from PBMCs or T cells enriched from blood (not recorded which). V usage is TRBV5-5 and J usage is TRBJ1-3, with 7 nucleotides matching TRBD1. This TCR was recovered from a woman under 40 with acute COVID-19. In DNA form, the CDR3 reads TGTGCCAGCAGCTTGTACGGGCCGGACAGGCTCGGAAACACCATATATTTT. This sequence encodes CASSLYGPDRLGNTIYF.